The 20 T cell receptor beta chains in this list originate from one sample, sequenced in a study of early T cells in non-severe SARS-CoV-2 infection. TCRdb reprocessed the 5' RACE reads via MiXCR and lists one record per CDR3 protein. Of tens of thousands of distinct CDR3 sequences detected, approximately 6.5% appear once; the ten largest clones hold 20% to 25%. The material was whole blood, obtained at baseline. The receptors come from an adult who was a healthcare worker with PCR-confirmed SARS-CoV-2 infection or an uninfected control (not recorded which).

V usage is TRBV10-3 and J usage is TRBJ2-7; 7 bases line up with TRBD2. With V trimmed by 3 bases and J by 5 bases, 13 bases remained unmatched. The CDR3 sequence is 16 residues long. CDR1 is ENHRY and CDR2 is SYGVKD in the germline V gene. The CDR3 DNA reads as TGTGCCATCAGTGACCCCGGAGCGGGAAGCATGAACGAGCAGTACTTC. This encodes CAISDPGAGSMNEQYF.

This clonotype has ten or more counts. The chain joins TRBV7-2 to TRBJ2-5; D remains unclear. Germline assignment: CDR1 SGHTA and CDR2 FQGNSA. This CDR3 comprises 14 residues. V was pared by 5 bases and J by 7 bases, with 17 bases between. The CDR3 region has the DNA TGTGCCAGCAGCCTGGGGATTGAGTCTGGGACCCAGTACTTC. Its protein product is CASSLGIESGTQYF.

This clonotype was picked up a small number of times. V and J are TRBV20-1 and TRBJ2-1; 9 bases are shared with TRBD2. In germline, CDR1 is DFQATT, CDR2 SNEGSKA (reference sequence). V was clipped by 1 base and J by 8 bases; unmatched bases: 9. The CDR3 totals 15 residues. The CDR3 DNA sequence: TGCAGTGCTAGAGTTCTAGCGGGGTGGCGGGATGAGCAGTTCTTC. The encoded protein is CSARVLAGWRDEQFF.

This clonotype was observed many times. The rearrangement links TRBV12-3 or TRBV12-4 to TRBJ2-3; D is ambiguous. Between the trimmed V and J ends, which lost 3 bases and 1 base, there was a span of 8 bases. The CDR3 runs 14 residues. CDR3 amino acids: CASSFSGGTDTQYF. The CDR3 region has the DNA TGTGCCAGCAGTTTTAGTGGCGGCACAGATACGCAGTATTTT.

The gene calls are TRBV20-1 and TRBJ1-1; unclear D gene. This CDR3 contains 12 residues. Germline V gives CDR1 DFQATT, CDR2 SNEGSKA (reference sequence). The V and J ends lost 5 bases and 3 bases respectively, with 10 bases between them. CDR3: CSARQVDTEAFF. Here the CDR3 DNA reads TGCAGTGCTCGACAAGTAGACACTGAAGCTTTCTTT.

The chain carries TRBV9 and TRBJ2-7; TRBD1 agrees at 12 bases. V was pared by 4 bases and J by 3 bases, with 5 bases of the junction left unmatched. CDR3 size: 15 residues. From germline, CDR1 is SGDLS and CDR2 YYNGEE. CDR3 bases: TGTGCCAGCAGCCCCGGGACAGGGGGCCGCTACGAGCAGTACTTC. It codes for CASSPGTGGRYEQYF.

This clonotype was recorded many times. V and J are TRBV28 and TRBJ2-7, with D perhaps being TRBD1 or TRBD2 (5 bases each). This CDR3 region has 13 residues. Looked up from germline, CDR1 is MDHEN and CDR2 is SYDVKM. Deletions cut 4 bases from V and 2 bases from J, with 9 bases between. The CDR3 DNA reads as TGTGCCAGCAGTTGGGGGAAAGCCTACGAGCAGTACTTC. Its translation is CASSWGKAYEQYF.

This clonotype was counted a few times. V gene TRBV7-9 combines with J gene TRBJ1-5; possible D gene TRBD1, 5 bases. Trimming left V 1 base short and J 8 bases short, with 9 bases between. Germline V CDR1 and CDR2: SEHNR, FQNEAQ (reference sequence). The CDR3 is 13 amino acids. CDR3 residues: CASSLGGTEPQHF. DNA for the CDR3: TGTGCCAGCAGCTTAGGGGGGACGGAGCCCCAGCATTTT. The whole variable domain, remainder taken from reference TRBV7-9 and TRBJ1-5, is DTGVSQNPRHKITKRGQNVTFRCDPISEHNRLYWYRQTLGQGPEFLTYFQNEAQLEKSRLLSDRFSAERPKGSFSTLEIQRTEQGDSAMYLCASSLGGTEPQHFGDGTRLSIL.

The V gene is TRBV2, the J gene TRBJ2-7; a weak D match, TRBD1 (5 bases). The CDR3 runs to 12 residues. CDR1 and CDR2 (germline): SNHLY, FYNNEI. V was clipped by 2 bases and J by 3 bases, with 5 bases between them. In DNA form, the CDR3 reads TGTGCCAGCAGTGAAAGGGGCTACGAGCAGTACTTC. This codes for CASSERGYEQYF.

The table lists this clonotype with many counts. The gene calls are TRBV3-1 and TRBJ1-1; D unclear. CDR3 length: 13 residues. Trimming cost V 1 base and J 5 bases, with 8 bases left between them. Germline loops: CDR1 LGHDT, CDR2 YNNKEL (reference sequence). Here the CDR3 DNA reads TGTGCCAGCAGCCAAGGCGCGGGTACTGAAGCTTTCTTT. It translates to CASSQGAGTEAFF.

This clonotype occurred a few times. The chain links TRBV11-2 to TRBJ1-2; D might be TRBD1 (5 bases). Trimming cost V 1 base and J 2 bases, with 8 bases left between them. This CDR3 spans 14 amino acids. Germline values: CDR1 SGHAT, CDR2 FQNNGV. CDR3 in DNA: TGTGCCAGCAGCTTAGCCTGGGGGAACTATGGCTACACCTTC. It specifies CASSLAWGNYGYTF.

A few counts support this clonotype. This rearrangement joins TRBV7-3 to TRBJ2-3; tentatively, D is TRBD2 (6 bases). CDR1 is SGHTA, CDR2 FQGTGA, per germline. Trimming shortened V by 5 bases and J by 2 bases, and 14 bases separated the two germline ends. The CDR3 has 15 amino acids. The DNA of the CDR3 is TGTGCCAGCAGCCCCCGGGGGAGTTCCACAGATACGCAGTATTTT. Amino acids: CASSPRGSSTDTQYF.

This clonotype was observed at least ten times. The chain employs TRBV20-1 and TRBJ2-7, with 9 bases aligning to TRBD1. This CDR3 region has 14 residues. CDR1 DFQATT and CDR2 SNEGSKA come from the germline V gene (reference sequence). Trimming at V came to 5 bases and at J to 5 bases, leaving 10 bases not matched to a gene. CDR3 sequence (DNA): TGCAGTGCTCAGACCCGGGACAGGGTAAACGAGCAGTACTTC. Its translation: CSAQTRDRVNEQYF.

The chain's CDR3 is CASRGLGSNTGELFF. CDR3 DNA sequence: TGTGCCAGCAGAGGACTAGGCTCGAACACCGGGGAGCTGTTTTTT. This rearrangement joins TRBV27 to TRBJ2-2; 7 bases line up with TRBD2. The CDR3 spans 15 residues. Germline-derived CDR1 and CDR2 are MNHEY and SMNVEV (reference sequence). V lost 6 bases to trimming and J lost 0 bases; unmatched junction nucleotides: 4.

This clonotype was recorded at least ten times. This chain links TRBV28 with TRBJ2-7; TRBD1 might be the D (5 bases). Between the trimmed V and J ends, which lost 8 bases and 0 bases, there was a span of 14 bases. The germline CDR1 and CDR2 sequences are MDHEN and SYDVKM. The CDR3 runs to 14 residues. The CDR3 DNA reads TGTGCCAGCCGAAAGGGCAGGGACTCCTACGAGCAGTACTTC. It translates to CASRKGRDSYEQYF.

This clonotype was detected many times. V usage is TRBV27 and J usage is TRBJ1-1, with D possibly being TRBD1 (6 bases). Trimming cost V 6 bases and J 1 base, with 12 bases left between them. This CDR3 has 14 amino acids. Germline V gives CDR1 MNHEY, CDR2 SMNVEV (reference sequence). CDR3 in amino acids: CASRVGGRNTEAFF. CDR3 DNA sequence: TGTGCCAGCAGGGTTGGGGGCCGGAACACTGAAGCTTTCTTT.

This clonotype was seen many times. The J gene is TRBJ2-3, the V gene TRBV20-1; the D gene is possibly TRBD2 (6 bases). V was trimmed by 6 bases and J by 2 bases, leaving 15 bases between them. Germline lookup yields CDR1 DFQATT and CDR2 SNEGSKA (reference sequence). The CDR3 has 14 amino acids. CDR3 in amino acids: CSARTGLLTDTQYF. The DNA for the CDR3 is TGCAGTGCCAGGACGGGACTCCTCACAGATACGCAGTATTTT.

This sequence joins TRBV9 and TRBJ1-1; unclear D gene. V lost 0 bases, J lost 2 bases, and 11 bases lay in between. This CDR3 has 15 amino acids. Germline V gene data show CDR1 as SGDLS and CDR2 as YYNGEE. DNA of the CDR3: TGTGCCAGCAGCGTAGGACGTTTTCTTAACACTGAAGCTTTCTTT. Its protein product is CASSVGRFLNTEAFF.

The chain couples TRBV7-2 to TRBJ1-6; D is ambiguous. The CDR3 length is 13 residues. Germline lookup yields CDR1 SGHTA and CDR2 FQGNSA. The germline V and J ends were trimmed by 1 base and 9 bases, with 7 bases remaining between them. CDR3: CASSLVGVSPLHF. In nucleotides, the CDR3 is TGTGCCAGCAGCTTAGTTGGGGTTTCACCCCTCCACTTT.

This clonotype was counted many times. The chain is built from TRBV20-1 and TRBJ1-2; 9 bases agree with TRBD1. Germline trimming cut 5 bases from V and 8 bases from J; bases unmatched to any gene: 9. CDR1 is DFQATT, CDR2 SNEGSKA, per germline (reference sequence). There are 13 residues in the CDR3. The CDR3 region has the DNA TGCAGTGCTTCGGGACAGGGAGCGTACGGCTACACCTTC. Residues: CSASGQGAYGYTF.